This T cell receptor (beta chain) was sequenced during a study of blood T cells in healthy people across ages. The study, taken as a whole, reports: It was not possible, with unsorted PBMCs, to conclusively compare naive and antigen-experienced cells.

Donors ranged from roughly 6 to 90 years old and were healthy Caucasians in Russia. Ten milliliters of peripheral blood were drawn from each donor. Isolating PBMCs gave at least 6 million of these cells per sample. Points on this clonotype: Its antigen is still unknown.

For the second PCR, which ran for about 7 to 11 cycles, a sample-barcoded 5' primer and a J-beta primer mix were used. A single record per CDR3 protein comes from TCRdb applying MiXCR to the 5' RACE reads. The sample records approximately 690,000 distinct CDR3 sequences, around 41% being singletons. The V and J ends lost 4 bases and 4 bases respectively, with 16 bases between them. This CDR3 is built from 16 residues. Germline lookup yields CDR1 LGHNA and CDR2 YSLEER. The sequenced sample was blood. The chain recombines TRBV4-3 with TRBJ1-4; no reliable D call. This clonotype was obtained from a man aged 80 or over in good health. This CDR3 reads CASSPDGRNLNEKLFF. In nucleotides, the CDR3 is TGCGCCAGCAGCCCTGACGGACGAAACCTTAATGAAAAACTGTTTTTT.